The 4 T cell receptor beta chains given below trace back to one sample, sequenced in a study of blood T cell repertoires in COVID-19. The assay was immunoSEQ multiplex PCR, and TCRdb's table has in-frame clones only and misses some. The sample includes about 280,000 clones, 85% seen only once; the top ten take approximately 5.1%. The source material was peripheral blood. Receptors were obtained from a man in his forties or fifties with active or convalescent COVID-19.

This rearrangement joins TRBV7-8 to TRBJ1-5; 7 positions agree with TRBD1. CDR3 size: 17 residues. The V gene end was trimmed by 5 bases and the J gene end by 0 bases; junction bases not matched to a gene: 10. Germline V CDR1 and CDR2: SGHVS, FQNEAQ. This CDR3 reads CASSKRQGWDSNQPQHF. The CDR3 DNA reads TGTGCCAGCAGCAAGAGACAGGGTTGGGATAGCAATCAGCCCCAGCATTTT.

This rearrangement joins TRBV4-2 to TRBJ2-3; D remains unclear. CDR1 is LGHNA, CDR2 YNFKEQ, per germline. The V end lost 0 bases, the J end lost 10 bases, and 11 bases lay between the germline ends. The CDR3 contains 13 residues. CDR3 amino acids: CASSQDGAVAQYF. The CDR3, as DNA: TGTGCCAGCAGCCAAGATGGAGCTGTTGCGCAGTATTTT.

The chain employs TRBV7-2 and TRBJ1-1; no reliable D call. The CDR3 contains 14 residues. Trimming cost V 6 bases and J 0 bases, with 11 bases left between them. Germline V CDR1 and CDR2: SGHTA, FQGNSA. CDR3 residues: CASRRHALNTEAFF. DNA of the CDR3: TGTGCCAGCAGGCGACATGCGCTGAACACTGAAGCTTTCTTT.

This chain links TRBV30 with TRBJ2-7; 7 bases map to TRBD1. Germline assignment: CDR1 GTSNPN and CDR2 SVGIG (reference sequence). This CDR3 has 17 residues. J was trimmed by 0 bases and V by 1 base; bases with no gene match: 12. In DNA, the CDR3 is TGTGCCTGGAGTGGGGGAACTCGGGACAGAGGCTCCTACGAGCAGTACTTC. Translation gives CAWSGGTRDRGSYEQYF.